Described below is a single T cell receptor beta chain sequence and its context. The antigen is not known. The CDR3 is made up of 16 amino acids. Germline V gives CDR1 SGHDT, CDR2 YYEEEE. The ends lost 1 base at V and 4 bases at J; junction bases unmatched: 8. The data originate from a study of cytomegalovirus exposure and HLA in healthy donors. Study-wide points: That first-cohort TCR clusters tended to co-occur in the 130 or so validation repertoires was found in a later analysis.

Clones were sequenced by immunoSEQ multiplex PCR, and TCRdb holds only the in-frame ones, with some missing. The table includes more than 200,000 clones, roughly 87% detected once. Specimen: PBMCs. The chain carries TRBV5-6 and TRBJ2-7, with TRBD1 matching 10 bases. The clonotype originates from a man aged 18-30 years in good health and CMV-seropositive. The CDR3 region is CASSLRPGQGRYEQYF. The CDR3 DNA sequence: TGTGCCAGCAGCTTGCGTCCGGGACAGGGGCGATACGAGCAGTACTTC.